This TCR beta chain was recorded in a study of cytomegalovirus exposure and HLA in healthy donors. Separate from the approximately 700-subject first cohort was the roughly 120-subject validation cohort, to which the donors belonged. Regarding this clone: Its antigen is unknown.

CDR3 length: 14 residues. J gave up 0 bases and V 0 bases, and 0 bases lay outside the gene matches. CDR1 and CDR2 from the germline V gene are SGHDT and YYEEEE. Findings of the study overall: In vitro assays verified that three CMV-associated chains recognized CMV antigens specifically. Cytomegalovirus association was listed for approximately 150 TCR beta chains. In the 120 or so validation repertoires, about 94% of cluster scores exceeded 0, per a later analysis.

The table came from immunoSEQ multiplex PCR; TCRdb's copy has only in-frame clones and leaves some out. This table has about 160,000 clones, roughly nine tenths appearing once. The chain employs TRBV5-6 and TRBJ2-7, with TRBD1 matching 7 bases. The source material was PBMCs. The source is a woman between 25 and 40 years old in good health and CMV-seronegative. The CDR3 region has the DNA TGTGCCAGCAGCTTGGAGGGGGCCTCCTACGAGCAGTACTTC. It translates to CASSLEGASYEQYF.